The 9 T cell receptor beta chains below all came from one sample that was sequenced in a study of Ad26.COV2.S vaccination and SARS-CoV-2 variants. Treatment specified: roughly 18 received Ad26.COV2.S at low or high dose, single or two shots; 5 received placebo; per-sample allocation not given. Sampling was done on day 63 after the first vaccine or placebo injection. Method: immunoSEQ multiplex PCR; TCRdb's copy keeps in-frame clones and lacks some. Of about 440,000 clones in the sample, roughly 88% were seen once. The sample here was peripheral blood, taken in a trial of Ad26.COV2.S vaccine versus placebo. Source of these receptors: a person aged 18-60 years who received the Ad26.COV2.S COVID-19 vaccine or a placebo.

This clone occurred once. This chain connects TRBV6-1 to TRBJ2-5; D is unclear. The CDR3 has 16 amino acids. Between the trimmed V and J ends, which lost 3 bases and 1 base, there was a span of 15 bases. Germline CDR1 MNHNS, CDR2 SASEGT. In nucleotides, the CDR3 is TGTGCCAGCAGTGAGGTATGGGGTCATTTCCAAGAGACCCAGTACTTC. Its protein product is CASSEVWGHFQETQYF.

Worth noting for this clone: One end of the junction is discordant with germline, which a read error may explain. The chain couples TRBV6-1 to TRBJ2-5, with 7 bases matching TRBD1. This CDR3 contains 15 residues. The germline V gene has CDR1 MNHNS and CDR2 SASEGT. CDR3 region: CASSDTRDSAGSADF. The CDR3 DNA is TGTGCCAGCAGTGACACCCGGGACAGCGCCGGTTCGGCGGACTTC.

V and J are TRBV7-6 and TRBJ2-1; 8 nucleotides line up with TRBD2. V was pared by 4 bases and J by 3 bases, with 5 bases of the junction left unmatched. The CDR3 length is 15 residues. The germline V gene encodes CDR1 SGHVS and CDR2 FNYEAQ. The CDR3 spells CASSSRLALYNEQFF. CDR3 coding DNA: TGTGCCAGCAGCTCGAGACTAGCGCTCTACAATGAGCAGTTCTTC.

This chain connects TRBV7-3 to TRBJ2-3, with 11 bases fitting TRBD2. J lost 2 bases, V lost 1 base, and 5 bases had no gene match. Germline values: CDR1 SGHTA, CDR2 FQGTGA. The CDR3 has 17 residues. CDR3 sequence (DNA): TGTGCCAGCAGCTTAAGAGCGACTAGCGGGAACACAGATACGCAGTATTTT. Its translation: CASSLRATSGNTDTQYF. Full variable domain (outside the CDR3, taken from reference TRBV7-3 and TRBJ2-3): GAGVSQTPSNKVTEKGKYVELRCDPISGHTALYWYRQSLGQGPEFLIYFQGTGAADDSGLPNDRFFAVRPEGSVSTLKIQRTERGDSAVYLCASSLRATSGNTDTQYFGPGTRLTVL.

DNA for the CDR3: TGTGCCAGCAGTCCTAGCGGGAGAGTCCCCGGGGAGCTGTTTTTT. It translates to CASSPSGRVPGELFF. The genes are TRBV27 and TRBJ2-2; the match to TRBD2 covers 10 bases. Germline assignment: CDR1 MNHEY and CDR2 SMNVEV (reference sequence). After removal of 5 bases from V and 6 bases from J, the junction contained 6 bases not matched to a gene. This CDR3 has 15 residues.

V is TRBV7-6 and J is TRBJ2-2; TRBD2 aligns across 9 bases. Trimming removed 5 bases from V and 4 bases from J; junction bases left unmatched: 8. CDR3 length: 16 amino acids. CDR1 and CDR2 from the germline V gene are SGHVS and FNYEAQ. The CDR3 nucleotides read TGTGCCAGCAGCCCCTTAGCGGGAGAGGGCACCGGGGAGCTGTTTTTT. It yields the protein CASSPLAGEGTGELFF.

The chain uses TRBV28 and TRBJ2-2, with D perhaps matching TRBD1 or TRBD2 (5 bases each). V was trimmed by 2 bases and J by 6 bases, leaving 19 bases between them. The CDR3 spans 17 residues. Germline V CDR1 and CDR2: MDHEN, SYDVKM. The CDR3 spells CASSLGTRAYGAGELFF. As DNA, the CDR3 is TGTGCCAGCAGTTTAGGGACCCGGGCCTATGGCGCCGGGGAGCTGTTTTTT.

The chain is built from TRBV10-3 and TRBJ2-7; D is unresolved. The V end was cut by 3 bases, the J end by 4 bases, with 7 bases between. The CDR3 is 12 residues long. Germline V gives CDR1 ENHRY, CDR2 SYGVKD. The CDR3 sequence: CAISERSYEQYF. The CDR3 coding sequence is TGTGCCATCAGTGAACGGAGTTACGAGCAGTACTTC.

The rearrangement uses TRBV19 and TRBJ2-7, with 12 bases lining up with TRBD2. The CDR3 totals 14 residues. Looked up from germline, CDR1 is LNHDA and CDR2 is SQIVND (reference sequence). V was pared by 5 bases and J by 3 bases, with 2 bases of the junction left unmatched. CDR3 sequence: CASSSTSGSYEQYF. DNA for the CDR3: TGTGCCAGTAGTTCGACTAGCGGGAGCTACGAGCAGTACTTC.